This T cell receptor beta chain emerged from a study of blood T cell repertoires in COVID-19. Study-wide background: Samples representing acute and convalescent COVID-19 were sourced from the United States, Italy and Spain. Sources were T cells, B-cell-depleted T cells, or PBMCs; the material itself was cDNA or gDNA.

Per the germline V gene, CDR1 is LNHDA and CDR2 is SQIVND (reference sequence). Between the trimmed V and J ends, which lost 5 bases and 6 bases, there was a span of 17 bases. This CDR3 comprises 16 residues. Study processing details: Nucleated cell counts were estimated from reference gene primer amplification. TCRdb keeps only in-frame clones here, not all; method: immunoSEQ multiplex PCR. From that table come the V and J calls and clone size; the DNA was used to work out D and trimming. This table holds approximately 70,000 clones, about nine tenths found once. Specimen: peripheral blood. The rearrangement uses TRBV19 and TRBJ1-6; D gene unclear. This clonotype was sampled from a woman aged 65 to 85 with acute or convalescent COVID-19. The CDR3, as DNA: TGTGCCAGTAGTTCGAGTAGGGAGCGCGGTAATTCACCCCTCCACTTT. Protein sequence: CASSSSRERGNSPLHF.